The next 3 T cell receptor beta chains were all read from a single sample in a study of blood T cell repertoires in COVID-19. The table came from immunoSEQ multiplex PCR; TCRdb's copy has only in-frame clones and leaves some out. The sample lists roughly 330,000 clones; around 87% were seen once. Sample: PBMCs or T cells enriched from blood (not recorded which). The receptor set was obtained from a woman in her twenties or thirties who had recovered from COVID-19.

The chain is built from TRBV4-3 and TRBJ2-5, with a weak D call TRBD1 (6 bases). Germline CDR1 is LGHNA and CDR2 is YSLEER. This CDR3 region has 12 residues. Deletions cut 0 bases from V and 11 bases from J, with 10 bases between. CDR3 loop: CASSQDQGRQYF. In DNA form, the CDR3 reads TGCGCCAGCAGCCAAGATCAGGGGCGGCAGTACTTC.

The chain carries TRBV20-1 and TRBJ1-2; no reliable D call. Trimming removed 3 bases from V and 6 bases from J, with 8 bases in between. The CDR3 is made up of 11 amino acids. Germline V gives CDR1 DFQATT, CDR2 SNEGSKA (reference sequence). DNA of the CDR3: TGCAGTGCTAGTCGAGGCGATGGCTACACCTTC. Translation: CSASRGDGYTF.

This chain connects TRBV3-1 (or the pseudogene TRBV3-2) to TRBJ1-2; a weak D match, TRBD1 (6 bases). Looked up from germline, CDR1 is LGHDT and CDR2 is YNNKEL (reference sequence). Trimming took 0 bases from V and 8 from J, leaving 16 bases between them. The CDR3 spans 15 residues. The CDR3 sequence: CASSQDATGRWGYTF. The DNA for the CDR3 is TGTGCCAGCAGCCAAGATGCCACAGGGCGTTGGGGCTACACCTTC.